This T cell receptor (beta chain) came from a study of patients and donors after allogeneic stem cell transplantation (TCRdb year 2020). CDR1 and CDR2, per the germline V gene, are LGHNA and YSLEER. The CDR3 sequence holds 16 residues, the cysteine and phenylalanine included. Only CDR3 DNA remains: 48 bases, in frame from the first base. Trimming removed 1 base from V and 7 bases from J; the gene matches leave 2 bases unexplained. A word on this clonotype: This receptor's antigen is unknown. No base quality values were provided; no much bigger clone lies one nucleotide off.

The method behind the library was RT-PCR. The sequencer was a NextSeq 550. TCRdb trimmed the raw reads at Q25, called clones with MiXCR and kept productive beta chains. Every distinct CDR3 protein forms one entry, paired with its most common genes and DNA. The sample profile shows approximately 99,000 distinct CDR3 sequences; less than 45% of them were found once. The ten most abundant clones make up around 25% of the sample. The source material was blood, either unsorted or a sorted T cell fraction (not recorded which). This chain joins TRBV4-3 to TRBJ2-1; TRBD2 fits 15 bases in the junction. This clonotype originated in a human donor who was either an allogeneic HSCT recipient or a stem cell or donor lymphocyte infusion donor (not recorded which). It is not recorded whose cells these are; they may come from a transplant donor. The nucleotide sequence is TGCGCCAGCAGCCAAGTTGGGACTAGCGGGAGGAATGAGCAGTTCTTC. This encodes CASSQVGTSGRNEQFF.